The 22 T cell receptor beta chains in this list originate from one sample, sequenced in a study of blood T cell repertoires in COVID-19 (dated by TCRdb to the early 2020s). Receptor amplification or capture employed the immunoSEQ multiplex PCR assay. Not all clones reach the TCRdb copy of this immuneACCESS table, which keeps in-frame sequences only. Checked studies attribute under half of the gap to unresolved V genes and leave the rest unexplained. This sample lists 75,000 to 100,000 clones; 70% to 90% were detected once. Clones ranked in the top ten supply 4% to 5.5% of the sample. Sequencing used peripheral blood. These receptors all stem from a man between 65 and 85 years old with acute or convalescent COVID-19.

This clone was observed a handful of times. The V gene is TRBV19, the J gene TRBJ1-1, with TRBD1 matching over 9 bases. CDR1 and CDR2 (germline): LNHDA, SQIVND (reference sequence). The CDR3 loop spans 16 amino acids. V shed 6 bases and J 1 base; nucleotides not matched to a gene: 9. For the CDR3, the DNA is TGTGCCAGTAGACCAACAGGGGGCGCATCGAACACTGAAGCTTTCTTT. Protein sequence: CASRPTGGASNTEAFF.

This chain connects TRBV4-1 to TRBJ2-3, with 8 bases fitting TRBD2. This CDR3 is built from 18 residues. Germline CDR1 MGHRA, CDR2 YSYEKL. Unmatched junction bases numbered 8, after V lost 0 bases and J lost 0 bases. DNA for the CDR3: TGCGCCAGCAGCCAAGACCGGGGGGGTCTACCGAGCACAGATACGCAGTATTTT. It specifies CASSQDRGGLPSTDTQYF.

This chain joins TRBV29-1 and TRBJ1-2, with D possibly being TRBD1 (6 bases). This CDR3 spans 13 amino acids. Germline CDR1 and CDR2: SQVTM and ANQGSEA. Trimming stripped 7 bases from V and 7 bases from J, with 19 bases between. The CDR3 DNA follows: TGCAGCGCCCTGGACAGCGGTGACTCTGGCTACACCTTC. It specifies CSALDSGDSGYTF.

This chain uses TRBV6-6 with TRBJ2-7, with 9 bases fitting TRBD1. The V gene's germline CDR1 is MNHNY and CDR2 SVGAGI (reference sequence). CDR3 length equals 13 residues. V lost 5 bases to trimming and J lost 4 bases; unmatched junction nucleotides: 3. In DNA form, the CDR3 reads TGTGCCAGCAGTCCCGGGACAGGGTACGAGCAGTACTTC. Translated, it gives CASSPGTGYEQYF.

The chain joins TRBV10-1 to TRBJ2-2; D perhaps matches TRBD2 (6 bases). The CDR3 is 14 residues long. V shed 0 bases and J shed 5 bases, with 7 bases lying between them. The germline V gene encodes CDR1 WNHNN and CDR2 SYGVQD (reference sequence). Here the CDR3 reads CASSESRGTGELFF. In DNA form, the CDR3 reads TGCGCCAGCAGTGAGTCGCGGGGAACCGGGGAGCTGTTTTTT.

The chain employs TRBV19 and TRBJ1-1; D call uncertain. The CDR3 runs 16 residues. Per germline, CDR1 LNHDA and CDR2 SQIVND (reference sequence). Trimming removed 7 bases at V and 6 bases at J, with 24 bases between. The CDR3 coding sequence is TGTGCCAGTATTCCGCGGGCAGAACCGGGTGGCGCTGAAGCTTTCTTT. As protein: CASIPRAEPGGAEAFF.

The chain recombines TRBV11-2 with TRBJ2-1, with 11 bases identical to TRBD2. Germline V CDR1 and CDR2: SGHAT, FQNNGV. This CDR3 spans 15 amino acids. Trimming removed 5 bases from V and 10 bases from J; junction bases left unmatched: 10. CDR3 nucleotides: TGTGCCAGCAGCCCAATAGCGGGGGGGCCAGAGGAGCAGTTCTTC. The encoded protein is CASSPIAGGPEEQFF.

This chain connects TRBV9 to TRBJ2-2; 10 bases are shared with TRBD1. V lost 0 bases, J lost 8 bases, and 7 bases stayed unmatched. Germline values: CDR1 SGDLS, CDR2 YYNGEE. The CDR3 extends over 16 amino acids. The CDR3 spells CASSVGDRGGRGELFF. CDR3 bases: TGTGCCAGCAGCGTAGGGGACAGGGGAGGAAGGGGGGAGCTGTTTTTT.

This clone came up a few times. The CDR3 is CASSWPNQPQHF. The CDR3 nucleotides read TGTGCCAGCAGTTGGCCCAATCAGCCCCAGCATTTT. The chain uses TRBV27 and TRBJ1-5; D is uncertain. Trimming took 4 bases from V and 3 from J, leaving 4 bases between them. Germline V gene lookup returns CDR1 MNHEY and CDR2 SMNVEV (reference sequence). This CDR3 has 12 amino acids.

This clone has just a few counts. V gene TRBV28 combines with J gene TRBJ1-4; the match to TRBD1 covers 8 bases. This CDR3 has 16 amino acids. V gave up 2 bases and J gave up 6 bases; unmatched junction bases: 8. Germline CDR1 MDHEN, CDR2 SYDVKM. The CDR3 reads CASSLTPRGLDEKLFF. The DNA of the CDR3 is TGTGCCAGCAGTTTAACCCCCAGGGGGCTAGATGAAAAACTGTTTTTT.

The rearrangement links TRBV19 to TRBJ2-7; 8 bases agree with TRBD1. The CDR3 has 14 residues. The ends lost 6 bases at V and 3 bases at J; junction bases unmatched: 7. Germline V gives CDR1 LNHDA, CDR2 SQIVND (reference sequence). CDR3 sequence: CASSHGQGDYEQYF. CDR3 coding DNA: TGTGCCAGTAGCCACGGACAGGGAGACTACGAGCAGTACTTC.

J is TRBJ1-1 and V is TRBV19; 8 bases are a match to TRBD1. CDR3 length equals 16 residues. V trimming: 2 bases; J trimming: 1 base; junction bases outside the gene matches: 6. CDR1 and CDR2 from the germline V gene are LNHDA and SQIVND (reference sequence). The CDR3 reads CASSIRQTGANTEAFF. The CDR3, as DNA: TGTGCCAGTAGTATACGTCAGACAGGGGCGAACACTGAAGCTTTCTTT.

The chain couples TRBV28 to TRBJ1-4; a weak D match, TRBD1 (6 bases). V was shortened by 5 bases and J by 7 bases, with 14 bases between the two germline ends. CDR1 is MDHEN, CDR2 SYDVKM, per germline. The CDR3 is 14 amino acids. For the CDR3, the DNA is TGTGCCAGCAGTATACAGGGTAGGGGTGAAAAACTGTTTTTT. Translated: CASSIQGRGEKLFF. Variable domain in full (rest from reference TRBV28 and TRBJ1-4): DVKVTQSSRYLVKRTGEKVFLECVQDMDHENMFWYRQDPGLGLRLIYFSYDVKMKEKGDIPEGYSVSREKKERFSLILESASTNQTSMYLCASSIQGRGEKLFFGSGTQLSVL.

The V call is TRBV24-1, the J call TRBJ2-3; a weak D match, TRBD1 (6 bases). Germline loops: CDR1 KGHDR, CDR2 SFDVKD. The V and J ends lost 9 bases and 2 bases respectively, with 11 bases between them. The CDR3 has 13 amino acids. The CDR3 nucleotides are TGTGCCACCCGGGACAAACTCACAGATACGCAGTATTTT. This codes for CATRDKLTDTQYF.

The chain has TRBV2 and TRBJ1-2; D is possibly TRBD1 (6 bases). The CDR3 contains 13 residues. The germline V and J ends were trimmed by 6 bases and 7 bases, with 15 bases remaining between them. The germline V gene has CDR1 SNHLY and CDR2 FYNNEI. CDR3 sequence (DNA): TGTGCCAGCAGCGCGGCGGGGGGGGCTGGCTACACCTTC. Its protein is CASSAAGGAGYTF. The full variable domain, with the rest looked up from reference TRBV2 and TRBJ1-2, is EPEVTQTPSHQVTQMGQEVILRCVPISNHLYFYWYRQILGQKVEFLVSFYNNEISEKSEIFDDQFSVERPDGSNFTLKIRSTKLEDSAMYFCASSAAGGAGYTFGSGTRLTVV.

The V and J genes are TRBV7-3 and TRBJ2-5; 9 bases match TRBD2. CDR3 length: 17 amino acids. The V gene's germline CDR1 is SGHTA and CDR2 FQGTGA. V trimming: 2 bases; J trimming: 2 bases; junction bases outside the gene matches: 9. This chain's CDR3 is CASSLYPRAGGQETQYF. In DNA, the CDR3 is TGTGCCAGCAGCTTATACCCCCGGGCGGGGGGGCAAGAGACCCAGTACTTC.

The rearrangement joins TRBV3-1 (or the pseudogene TRBV3-2) to TRBJ2-7, with 10 bases identical to TRBD1. V was pared by 3 bases and J by 6 bases, with 5 bases of the junction left unmatched. Germline V lookup: CDR1 LGHDT, CDR2 YNNKEL (reference sequence). This CDR3 region has 14 residues. CDR3: CASSHRDRGGEQYF. The CDR3 coding sequence is TGTGCCAGCAGCCACCGGGACAGGGGCGGCGAGCAGTACTTC.

The rearrangement links TRBV7-8 to TRBJ2-7; no clear D gene. The length of the CDR3 is 13 residues. Germline V CDR1 and CDR2: SGHVS, FQNEAQ. V gave up 1 base and J gave up 0 bases, with 4 bases separating them. The CDR3, as DNA: TGTGCCAGCAGCTTAGGGCTCTCCTACGAGCAGTACGTC. Its protein is CASSLGLSYEQYV.

V gene TRBV7-7 combines with J gene TRBJ2-5, with D possibly matching TRBD1 (5 bases). Trimming cost V 1 base and J 3 bases, with 6 bases left between them. The CDR3 sequence is 13 residues long. In germline, CDR1 is SSHAT, CDR2 FNYEAQ (reference sequence). CDR3 coding DNA: TGTGCCAGCAGCTTAGGACAGAAAGAGACCCAGTACTTC. Its translation is CASSLGQKETQYF.

The chain links TRBV7-3 to TRBJ2-1; TRBD2 matches 10 bases. Germline assignment: CDR1 SGHTA and CDR2 FQGTGA. V lost 4 bases and J lost 7; bases outside the gene matches: 7. This CDR3 is 15 amino acids long. Here the CDR3 DNA reads TGTGCCAGCAGCTGGGCTAGCGGGGGTACAAATGAGCAGTTCTTC. The encoded protein is CASSWASGGTNEQFF.

The rearrangement links TRBV19 to TRBJ1-2; D might be TRBD1 (6 bases). The CDR3 has 16 residues. Trimming stripped 4 bases from V and 4 bases from J, with 19 bases between. Germline assignment: CDR1 LNHDA and CDR2 SQIVND (reference sequence). The CDR3 region is CASSNLGTGTTYGYTF. As DNA, the CDR3 is TGTGCCAGTAGTAACCTAGGAACAGGGACTACCTATGGCTACACCTTC.

This chain uses TRBV5-1 with TRBJ1-3; TRBD1 aligns across 10 bases. CDR1 and CDR2 (germline): SGHRS, YFSETQ. V shed 4 bases and J 0 bases; nucleotides not matched to a gene: 4. The CDR3 is 16 amino acids. The CDR3: CASSLDRGGSGNTIYF. The CDR3 region has the DNA TGCGCCAGCAGCCTGGACAGGGGGGGCTCTGGAAACACCATATATTTT.